This T cell receptor (beta chain) derives from a study of monozygotic twins with cystic fibrosis. General study results and limits: Median Simpson clonality of about 0.01 suggested naive T cells predominated.

The CDR3 runs to 17 residues. Germline V gene lookup returns CDR1 GTSNPN and CDR2 SVGIG (reference sequence). V was cut by 0 bases and J by 1 base, with 17 bases left in between. For this clone: What it binds is not known.

Clones were sequenced by immunoSEQ multiplex PCR, and TCRdb holds only the in-frame ones, with some missing. The table lists 25,000 or so clones, about nine tenths of them singletons. Sequenced input: blood. This TCR was recovered from a girl aged 2-15 years with cystic fibrosis. V usage is TRBV30 and J usage is TRBJ2-3, with D maybe TRBD2 (6 bases). CDR3 DNA sequence: TGTGCCTGGAGTGTAAGCGGGCCACACTTGGGCACAGATACGCAGTATTTT. Encoded protein: CAWSVSGPHLGTDTQYF. Looking up the rest from reference TRBV30 and TRBJ2-3 gives the full variable domain: SQTIHQWPATLVQPVGSPLSLECTVEGTSNPNLYWYRQAAGRGLQLLFYSVGIGQISSEVPQNLSASRPQDRQFILSSKKLLLSDSGFYLCAWSVSGPHLGTDTQYFGPGTRLTVL.